This T cell receptor (beta chain) appears in the sequencing data of a study of cytomegalovirus exposure and HLA in healthy donors. Study results and caveats: Reported results showed that the classifier diagnosed cytomegalovirus status with high specificity and sensitivity.

The CDR3 is 13 amino acids. Germline CDR1 reads SGHTA; CDR2 reads FQGNSA. Trimming removed 3 bases from V and 3 bases from J, with 8 bases in between. With 60 Vbeta and 13 Jbeta primers, the PCR was carried out. The assay was immunoSEQ multiplex PCR, and TCRdb's table has in-frame clones only and misses some. The data show under 200,000 clones, 60% to 80% seen once. Worth noting for this clone: Its specificity is not known.

The material sequenced was PBMCs. This receptor was identified in a man in his 60s in good health and CMV-seronegative. The V and J genes are TRBV7-2 and TRBJ2-5; D gene unclear. The DNA for the CDR3 is TGTGCCAGCAGCTTTTACGGAGAAGAGACCCAGTACTTC. Encoded protein: CASSFYGEETQYF.